The next 32 T cell receptor beta chains were all read from a single sample in a study of T-cell memory formation after mild COVID-19. Via MiXCR, TCRdb re-called the 5' RACE reads, giving one row per CDR3 protein. This table has 350,000 to 450,000 distinct CDR3 sequences, over 13% appearing once. The sequencing sample was made of PBMCs or a T cell subset sorted from them (not recorded which). All receptors derive from a man aged 18-30 years who had mild COVID-19 (a few samples of this study predate the infection). Cell type and time point are not known.

The rearrangement links TRBV18 to TRBJ1-2, with D maybe TRBD1 (5 bases). This CDR3 is built from 16 residues. From germline, CDR1 is KGHSH and CDR2 LQKENI. V lost 3 bases and J lost 7, with 21 bases in between. The CDR3 sequence: CASSPGQTRHLFGYTF. Written as DNA, the CDR3 is TGTGCCAGCTCACCCGGACAAACAAGGCACCTATTTGGCTACACCTTC.

The chain uses TRBV7-9 and TRBJ2-3; no clear D gene. This CDR3 is built from 15 residues. From germline, CDR1 is SEHNR and CDR2 FQNEAQ (reference sequence). V lost 5 bases to trimming and J lost 2 bases, with 14 bases between them. Written as DNA, the CDR3 is TGTGCCAGCAGCCCCCCCCGAGTAGACACAGATACGCAGTATTTT. As protein: CASSPPRVDTDTQYF.

This clonotype turned up a few times. The gene calls are TRBV5-6 and TRBJ2-3, with D perhaps TRBD2 (5 bases). The V gene lost 3 bases and the J gene lost 6 bases, with 20 bases spanning the gap. The CDR3 runs to 16 residues. CDR1 SGHDT and CDR2 YYEEEE come from the germline V gene. DNA of the CDR3: TGTGCCAGCAGCTGGAGGAGGAATCGGTTCTCGGATACGCAGTATTTT. Protein sequence: CASSWRRNRFSDTQYF.

The rearrangement joins TRBV28 to TRBJ2-1; 10 bases line up with TRBD2. V was pared by 1 base and J by 5 bases, with 8 bases of the junction left unmatched. CDR3 length: 17 amino acids. CDR1 is MDHEN and CDR2 is SYDVKM in the germline V gene. This chain's CDR3 is CASSLFLLAGSHNEQFF. The DNA of the CDR3 is TGTGCCAGCAGTTTATTCCTACTAGCGGGGAGTCACAATGAGCAGTTCTTC.

This clonotype was counted only a few times. J is TRBJ1-5 and V is TRBV20-1; 7 nucleotides match TRBD1. The CDR3 consists of 13 residues. V gave up 5 bases and J gave up 4 bases; unmatched junction bases: 5. CDR1 is DFQATT and CDR2 is SNEGSKA in the germline V gene (reference sequence). The CDR3 here is CSARDSRNQPQHF. In DNA, the CDR3 is TGCAGTGCTCGGGACAGTAGGAATCAGCCCCAGCATTTT.

This chain connects TRBV7-2 to TRBJ1-1; D is possibly TRBD1 (5 bases). The V gene lost 6 bases and the J gene lost 0 bases, with 8 bases spanning the gap. Per germline, CDR1 SGHTA and CDR2 FQGNSA. This CDR3 comprises 13 residues. DNA of the CDR3: TGTGCCAGCAGGGAGGACATGAACACTGAAGCTTTCTTT. This encodes CASREDMNTEAFF.

This rearrangement joins TRBV11-2 to TRBJ2-7; D possibly matches TRBD1 or TRBD2 (6 bases each). The CDR3 is 13 residues long. Germline CDR1 reads SGHAT; CDR2 reads FQNNGV. V shed 5 bases and J shed 7 bases, with 15 bases lying between them. CDR3 sequence: CASSPLGAGEQYF. In DNA, the CDR3 is TGTGCCAGCAGCCCCTTGGGGGCGGGGGAGCAGTACTTC.

Only a few counts were recorded for this clonotype. This may be a read error, as it is one base from a much larger clone. The chain recombines TRBV27 with TRBJ2-6; a possible D gene is TRBD1 (6 bases). CDR1 and CDR2 (germline): MNHEY, SMNVEV (reference sequence). V lost 6 bases and J lost 4, with 13 bases in between. The CDR3 extends over 15 amino acids. The CDR3 is CASSVRGSGANVLTF. The CDR3 nucleotides read TGTGCCAGCAGCGTCAGGGGCTCCGGGGCCAACGTCCTGACTTTC.

The chain has TRBV7-9 and TRBJ1-6, with 10 bases lining up with TRBD1. V shed 4 bases and J 6 bases; nucleotides not matched to a gene: 12. Germline loops: CDR1 SEHNR, CDR2 FQNEAQ (reference sequence). CDR3 length: 18 amino acids. CDR3 nucleotides: TGTGCCAGCAGCTACATAGTGCGCTGGGACAGGGGTAATTCACCCCTCCACTTT. Protein: CASSYIVRWDRGNSPLHF.

As regards this clonotype: One end of the junction does not line up with germline, which may come from a read error. The chain recombines TRBV15 with TRBJ2-2; D remains ambiguous. The CDR3 runs to 17 residues. In germline, CDR1 is LNHNV, CDR2 YYDKDF (reference sequence). The DNA of the CDR3 is TGTGCCACCAGCAGAGATCCTCCAGCCCAGGTCACCAGGGAGCTGTTTTTT. This gives the protein CATSRDPPAQVTRELFF.

The V and J genes are TRBV10-3 and TRBJ2-3; D unclear. The V and J ends lost 2 bases and 7 bases respectively, with 16 bases between them. The CDR3 runs 15 residues. CDR1 and CDR2 (germline): ENHRY, SYGVKD. The CDR3 DNA sequence: TGTGCCATCAGTGAGACAGCCAAAGGGAATCATACGCAGTATTTT. This codes for CAISETAKGNHTQYF.

This clonotype showed up many times. The chain employs TRBV3-1 and TRBJ1-4; D is perhaps TRBD1 (5 bases). Germline lookup yields CDR1 LGHDT and CDR2 YNNKEL (reference sequence). CDR3 length: 17 residues. V was cut by 4 bases and J by 10 bases, with 25 bases left in between. The CDR3 protein is CASSPKNPGQDIGKLFF. CDR3 DNA: TGTGCCAGCAGCCCCAAGAACCCGGGGCAGGACATCGGAAAACTGTTTTTT. The full variable domain, with the rest looked up from reference TRBV3-1 and TRBJ1-4, is DTAVSQTPKYLVTQMGNDKSIKCEQNLGHDTMYWYKQDSKKFLKIMFSYNNKELIINETVPNRFSPKSPDKAHLNLHINSLELGDSAVYFCASSPKNPGQDIGKLFFGSGTQLSVL.

This clonotype was found a few times. The rearrangement links TRBV15 to TRBJ1-2; the D is unclear. CDR3 size: 14 residues. Germline V gene data show CDR1 as LNHNV and CDR2 as YYDKDF (reference sequence). The V end lost 0 bases, the J end lost 1 base, and 6 bases lay between the germline ends. The CDR3 DNA sequence: TGTGCCACCAGCAGAGATCGGGATAACTATGGCTACACCTTC. Its translation is CATSRDRDNYGYTF.

This clonotype was picked up a small number of times. The chain uses TRBV7-9 and TRBJ2-5, with 8 bases fitting TRBD2. The CDR3 runs to 17 residues. The ends lost 5 bases at V and 3 bases at J; junction bases unmatched: 14. Germline V CDR1 and CDR2: SEHNR, FQNEAQ (reference sequence). DNA of the CDR3: TGTGCCAGCAGCGGCAGACTAGCGTGGGGTTTGAAAGAGACCCAGTACTTC. Translated, it gives CASSGRLAWGLKETQYF.

This clonotype was counted only a few times. The V call is TRBV20-1, the J call TRBJ2-7; 10 bases are shared with TRBD2. This CDR3 region has 15 residues. Germline CDR1 DFQATT, CDR2 SNEGSKA (reference sequence). After removal of 5 bases from V and 0 bases from J, the junction contained 7 bases not matched to a gene. This chain's CDR3 is CSAVSSGGLSYEQYV. The CDR3 bases are TGCAGTGCTGTATCTAGCGGGGGCCTCTCCTACGAGCAGTACGTC.

The chain is built from TRBV6-1 and TRBJ1-6; D is unresolved. The CDR3 runs to 15 residues. The germline CDR1 and CDR2 sequences are MNHNS and SASEGT. V lost 3 bases and J lost 2, with 8 bases in between. In nucleotides, the CDR3 is TGTGCCAGCAGTGACGGACTGACCTATAATTCACCCCTCCACTTT. Translating gives CASSDGLTYNSPLHF.

This clonotype was found a few times. V gene TRBV28 combines with J gene TRBJ1-5, with D tentatively TRBD1 (5 bases). Germline CDR1 reads MDHEN; CDR2 reads SYDVKM. The germline V and J ends were trimmed by 5 bases and 4 bases, with 15 bases remaining between them. This CDR3 comprises 15 residues. Written as DNA, the CDR3 is TGTGCCAGCAGTCCTACGGTGGGGCCAAATCAGCCCCAGCATTTT. This gives the protein CASSPTVGPNQPQHF.

The chain carries TRBV6-2 or TRBV6-3 and TRBJ1-1; perhaps TRBD1 as D (5 bases). Between the trimmed V and J ends, which lost 4 bases and 6 bases, there was a span of 9 bases. The CDR3 runs to 12 residues. Looked up from germline, CDR1 is MNHEY and CDR2 is SVGEGT. The CDR3 bases are TGTGCCAGCAGTTTCTCCAGGGCTGAAGCTTTCTTT. Amino acids: CASSFSRAEAFF.

This clonotype showed up just a few times. The CDR3 region has the DNA TGTGCCAGCAGCTTAGTCGCAGGGGGCCTTGGAGATACGCAGTATTTT. Encoded protein: CASSLVAGGLGDTQYF. The chain has TRBV7-9 and TRBJ2-3, with 8 nucleotides matching TRBD1. The J segment lost 5 bases and the V segment lost 1 base, leaving 8 bases of the junction unmatched. Germline loops: CDR1 SEHNR, CDR2 FQNEAQ (reference sequence). The CDR3 has 16 amino acids.

This clonotype was found a few times. V usage is TRBV19 and J usage is TRBJ1-5, with D unclear. The V end was cut by 1 base, the J end by 3 bases, with 7 bases between. The CDR3 extends over 14 amino acids. The germline gives CDR1 LNHDA, CDR2 SQIVND (reference sequence). CDR3 bases: TGTGCCAGTAGTATAGCCCATTTCAATCAGCCCCAGCATTTT. This sequence encodes CASSIAHFNQPQHF.

The chain has TRBV7-9 and TRBJ1-4, with 10 positions matching TRBD1. The ends lost 6 bases at V and 5 bases at J; junction bases unmatched: 6. The CDR3 is made up of 15 amino acids. Per the germline V gene, CDR1 is SEHNR and CDR2 is FQNEAQ (reference sequence). CDR3 in DNA: TGTGCCAGCAGTAATCCGGGACAGGGGAATGAAAAACTGTTTTTT. This codes for CASSNPGQGNEKLFF. The whole variable domain, remainder taken from reference TRBV7-9 and TRBJ1-4, is DTGVSQNPRHKITKRGQNVTFRCDPISEHNRLYWYRQTLGQGPEFLTYFQNEAQLEKSRLLSDRFSAERPKGSFSTLEIQRTEQGDSAMYLCASSNPGQGNEKLFFGSGTQLSVL.

The chain recombines TRBV5-1 with TRBJ2-3, with 8 bases aligning to TRBD2. This CDR3 contains 15 residues. Germline CDR1 reads SGHRS; CDR2 reads YFSETQ. V trimming: 4 bases; J trimming: 0 bases; junction bases outside the gene matches: 4. The CDR3 nucleotides are TGCGCCAGCAGCCGGGGGGGGGCGAGCACAGATACGCAGTATTTT. The encoded protein is CASSRGGASTDTQYF. The full variable domain, rest sourced from reference TRBV5-1 and TRBJ2-3, is KAGVTQTPRYLIKTRGQQVTLSCSPISGHRSVSWYQQTPGQGLQFLFEYFSETQRNKGNFPGRFSGRQFSNSRSEMNVSTLELGDSALYLCASSRGGASTDTQYFGPGTRLTVL.

This clonotype was detected a few times. The chain couples TRBV7-2 to TRBJ2-4; 7 bases fit TRBD2. Germline V CDR1 and CDR2: SGHTA, FQGNSA. This CDR3 is built from 15 residues. J gave up 9 bases and V 3 bases, and 11 bases lay outside the gene matches. In DNA form, the CDR3 reads TGTGCCAGCAGCTTGTCCCAAAGATGGGAGGGCATTCAGTACTTC. Translation: CASSLSQRWEGIQYF.

The chain employs TRBV12-3 or TRBV12-4 and TRBJ1-5, with 12 bases matching TRBD1. The CDR3 runs 15 residues. V shed 4 bases, J shed 6 bases, and the junction held 4 bases outside the gene matches. The CDR3, as DNA: TGTGCCAGCAGTTCTGGGACAGGGGGCATTCAGCCCCAGCATTTT. This encodes CASSSGTGGIQPQHF.

This chain uses TRBV28 with TRBJ2-5, with D hard to call. CDR1 is MDHEN, CDR2 SYDVKM, per germline. V was trimmed by 4 bases and J by 2 bases, leaving 14 bases between them. This CDR3 has 15 residues. CDR3 bases: TGTGCCAGCAGTTCCTATCAACCGGCGCAAGAGACCCAGTACTTC. It yields the protein CASSSYQPAQETQYF.

This clonotype was recorded many times. The gene calls are TRBV4-2 and TRBJ2-3; no definite D call. The CDR3 length is 13 residues. Trimming stripped 1 base from V and 10 bases from J, with 12 bases between. Germline CDR1 is LGHNA and CDR2 is YNFKEQ. CDR3 sequence: CASSQVFGFSQYF. The CDR3, as DNA: TGTGCCAGCAGCCAAGTCTTCGGCTTCTCGCAGTATTTT.

This clonotype was observed many times. V is TRBV30 and J is TRBJ2-5; D not certain. The CDR3 consists of 13 residues. Germline CDR1 GTSNPN, CDR2 SVGIG (reference sequence). V was shortened by 3 bases and J by 3 bases, with 11 bases between the two germline ends. CDR3 in amino acids: CAWRGAAEETQYF. The CDR3 bases are TGTGCCTGGAGAGGCGCAGCTGAAGAGACCCAGTACTTC.

In this sample, this clonotype turned up a few times. The chain uses TRBV23-1 and TRBJ1-1; no reliable D call. TRBV23-1 has ORF status, its function being uncertain. Trimming shortened V by 5 bases and J by 3 bases, and 16 bases separated the two germline ends. The CDR3 consists of 15 residues. CDR3 in amino acids: CASSINSPVDTEAFF. The CDR3 bases are TGCGCCAGCAGTATTAATTCACCAGTGGACACTGAAGCTTTCTTT.

V usage is TRBV7-9 and J usage is TRBJ2-7; D may be TRBD2 (6 bases). The V gene's germline CDR1 is SEHNR and CDR2 FQNEAQ (reference sequence). The CDR3 is 15 amino acids. Trimming left V 4 bases short and J 0 bases short, with 13 bases between. CDR3 protein: CASSYSGTRSYEQYF. The CDR3 coding sequence is TGTGCCAGCAGCTACTCCGGGACTCGCTCCTACGAGCAGTACTTC.

The V call is TRBV7-2, the J call TRBJ2-3; the match to TRBD2 covers 11 bases. This CDR3 has 17 amino acids. Germline V lookup: CDR1 SGHTA, CDR2 FQGNSA. Trimming took 3 bases from V and 5 from J; bases not matched to a gene: 10. The CDR3 loop reads CASSFVTSGDVGDTQYF. The CDR3 DNA is TGTGCCAGCAGCTTTGTGACTAGCGGGGACGTAGGAGATACGCAGTATTTT.

The J gene is TRBJ2-4, the V gene TRBV5-4, with D possibly matching TRBD2 (5 bases). There are 14 residues in the CDR3. V was pared by 4 bases and J by 8 bases, with 16 bases between. Per germline, CDR1 SGHNT and CDR2 YYREEE (reference sequence). CDR3 region: CASSLDSNGDIQYF. The DNA for the CDR3 is TGTGCCAGCAGCCTAGACTCCAACGGGGACATTCAGTACTTC.

Details on this clonotype: The junction differs from germline at one of its ends, possibly a read error. The CDR3 sequence is CATSDSTGNYSYTF. DNA for the CDR3: TGTGCCACCAGTGACTCAACAGGGAACTATAGCTACACCTTC. The rearrangement uses TRBV24-1 and TRBJ1-2; D perhaps matches TRBD1 (6 bases). Germline CDR1 reads KGHDR; CDR2 reads SFDVKD. The CDR3 has 14 residues.